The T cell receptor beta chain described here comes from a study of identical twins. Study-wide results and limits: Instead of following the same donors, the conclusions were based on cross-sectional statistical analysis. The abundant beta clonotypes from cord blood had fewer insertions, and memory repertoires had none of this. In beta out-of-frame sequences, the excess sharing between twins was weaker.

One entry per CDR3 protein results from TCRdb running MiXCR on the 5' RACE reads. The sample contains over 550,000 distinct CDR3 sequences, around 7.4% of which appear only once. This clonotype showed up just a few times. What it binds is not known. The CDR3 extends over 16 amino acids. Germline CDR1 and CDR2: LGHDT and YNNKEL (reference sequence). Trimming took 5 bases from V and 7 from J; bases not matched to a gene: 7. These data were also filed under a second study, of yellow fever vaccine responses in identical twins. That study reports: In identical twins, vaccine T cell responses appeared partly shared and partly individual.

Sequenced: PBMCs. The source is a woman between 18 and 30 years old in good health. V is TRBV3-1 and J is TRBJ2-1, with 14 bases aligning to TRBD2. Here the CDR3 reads CASSTGTSGSSNEQFF. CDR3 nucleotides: TGTGCCAGCAGCACGGGGACTAGCGGGAGTAGTAATGAGCAGTTCTTC.